The entry that follows covers one T cell receptor (beta chain) sequence. This sample is drawn from a study of cytomegalovirus exposure and HLA in healthy donors. Data came from immunoSEQ multiplex PCR; TCRdb stores just in-frame clones and leaves some out. The sample gives 160,000 or so clones, roughly 91% of which show up once; around 3% is in the top ten. Input material: PBMCs. The sequence came from a man between 18 and 35 years old in good health and CMV-seronegative.

The DNA for the CDR3 is TGTGCCAGCAGTTTACTTGCGAACACCGGGGAGCTGTTTTTT. Translated: CASSLLANTGELFF. The rearrangement uses TRBV28 and TRBJ2-2; D gene ambiguous. This CDR3 has 14 amino acids. V lost 2 bases and J lost 0, with 4 bases in between. The germline gives CDR1 MDHEN, CDR2 SYDVKM.